Given below is one T cell receptor beta chain in context. Its antigen is undetermined. The data stem from a study of T cells expressing NK-cell markers. After re-calling the 5' RACE reads, TCRdb lists one entry per CDR3 protein, DNA absent. This sample's clone table lists about 460,000 distinct CDR3 sequences. General study findings and limits: About 1.0-7.5% of CD8+ T cells in more than five donors belonged to dominant NKG2C+ clonotypes.

CDR1 is SGHRS, CDR2 YFSETQ, per germline. The CDR3 runs 13 residues. Sequences were obtained from blood T cells: a sorted CD56 or NKG2C T cell subset, CD4+ or CD8+ T cells, or bulk PBMC T cells (not recorded which). The V gene is TRBV5-1, the J gene TRBJ2-1; TCRdb's assignment of TRBD1 cannot be checked, as there is no DNA. The TCR was taken from a woman aged 45-65 years in good health. This CDR3 is CASRKGGSNEQFF.